Shown below are 19 T cell receptor beta chains from a single sample sequenced in a study of T-cell reconstitution after alpha-beta-depleted transplantation in children. A TCRbeta library incorporating unique molecular identifiers was prepared. One entry per CDR3 protein results from TCRdb running MiXCR on the PCR reads. The table includes 200,000 or so distinct CDR3 sequences, roughly 7% detected once. The starting material was PBMCs, obtained before TCRalphabeta/CD19-depleted stem cell transplant. The receptor set was obtained from a boy between 2 and 10 years old with acute lymphoblastic leukemia, due to receive a stem cell transplant.

The genes are TRBV27 and TRBJ1-5, with D unresolved. The CDR3 has 13 amino acids. The V end lost 4 bases, the J end lost 4 bases, and 8 bases lay between the germline ends. The germline V gene encodes CDR1 MNHEY and CDR2 SMNVEV (reference sequence). The CDR3 here is CASSSEGNQPQHF. The CDR3 DNA sequence: TGTGCCAGCAGTTCCGAAGGAAATCAGCCCCAGCATTTT.

This clonotype was detected many times. The rearrangement links TRBV20-1 to TRBJ2-3; the D gene could be TRBD1 or TRBD2 (5 bases each). From germline, CDR1 is DFQATT and CDR2 SNEGSKA (reference sequence). V dropped 7 bases and J dropped 8 bases, with 25 bases sitting between them. The CDR3 extends over 15 amino acids. Here the CDR3 DNA reads TGCAGTGTTAGCCGAGGGGCCACCTCTGGGGCTACGCAGTATTTT. This encodes CSVSRGATSGATQYF.

With respect to this clonotype: This sequence may be a read error, since a much larger clone differs from it by one base. The rearrangement joins TRBV28 to TRBJ2-7; possible D gene TRBD1, 6 bases. Germline-derived CDR1 and CDR2 are MDHEN and SYDVKM. This CDR3 is built from 16 residues. The DNA of the CDR3 is TGTGCCAGCAGAGCCGGATACATGGACAGATCCTACGAGCGGTACTTC. It translates to CASRAGYMDRSYERYF.

This clonotype was picked up many times. The chain links TRBV28 to TRBJ1-1; D unclear. The CDR3 is 13 residues long. V shed 3 bases and J shed 3 bases, with 8 bases lying between them. The germline V gene has CDR1 MDHEN and CDR2 SYDVKM. The CDR3 spells CASSLDGDTEAFF. The CDR3 DNA reads as TGTGCCAGCAGTTTGGACGGAGACACTGAAGCTTTCTTT.

This clonotype appeared many times. The chain couples TRBV4-3 to TRBJ2-2, with a tentative D call TRBD2 (5 bases). CDR3 length equals 18 residues. V lost 0 bases to trimming and J lost 0 bases, with 14 bases between them. Germline CDR1 and CDR2: LGHNA and YSLEER. The CDR3 sequence: CASSQELFSAANTGELFF. The DNA for the CDR3 is TGCGCCAGCAGCCAAGAACTCTTTAGCGCCGCGAACACCGGGGAGCTGTTTTTT.

The chain combines TRBV7-2 with TRBJ2-3; D might be TRBD1 (6 bases). With 4 bases removed from V and 0 bases from J, the gap between germline ends came to 8 bases. Germline V gene data show CDR1 as SGHTA and CDR2 as FQGNSA. This CDR3 has 14 amino acids. The CDR3 here is CASSSQGSTDTQYF. CDR3 in DNA: TGTGCCAGCAGCTCACAGGGTAGCACAGATACGCAGTATTTT.

Only a few counts were recorded for this clonotype. V usage is TRBV20-1 and J usage is TRBJ1-1, with no clear D. The CDR3 has 16 residues. Germline V CDR1 and CDR2: DFQATT, SNEGSKA (reference sequence). Between the trimmed V and J ends, which lost 1 base and 0 bases, there was a span of 15 bases. The CDR3 spells CSARGRQTTLNTEAFF. CDR3 bases: TGCAGTGCTAGAGGAAGGCAGACTACGTTGAACACTGAAGCTTTCTTT.

The J gene is TRBJ2-5, the V gene TRBV19; a possible D gene is TRBD2 (6 bases). Trimming left V 5 bases short and J 7 bases short, with 23 bases between. The CDR3 has 16 residues. Germline V lookup: CDR1 LNHDA, CDR2 SQIVND (reference sequence). CDR3 bases: TGTGCCAGTAGTCTGAAAGACGAGGGACTCCTTGGGACCCAGTACTTC. As protein: CASSLKDEGLLGTQYF.

In its sample, this clonotype was seen many times. This rearrangement joins TRBV29-1 to TRBJ1-4; D possibly corresponds to TRBD1 (5 bases). CDR3 length: 15 residues. V was cut by 0 bases and J by 7 bases, with 15 bases left in between. Germline CDR1 is SQVTM and CDR2 is ANQGSEA. The CDR3 nucleotides read TGCAGCGTTGAAGATGGACGGGGGTGGGGTGAAAAACTGTTTTTT. Translated, it gives CSVEDGRGWGEKLFF.

This clonotype has ten or more counts. This chain uses TRBV10-3 with TRBJ2-3; 14 positions match TRBD2. V dropped 6 bases and J dropped 3; count of bases not matched to a gene: 5. CDR3 length: 16 amino acids. Looked up from germline, CDR1 is ENHRY and CDR2 is SYGVKD. For the CDR3, the DNA is TGTGCCATCAGCATGACTAGCGGGAGGGCAACAGATACGCAGTATTTT. This sequence encodes CAISMTSGRATDTQYF.

This clonotype was counted only a few times. This sequence joins TRBV20-1 and TRBJ1-1; the D is unclear. V was clipped by 0 bases and J by 1 base, with 12 bases between them. This CDR3 is built from 15 residues. Germline CDR1 and CDR2: DFQATT and SNEGSKA (reference sequence). The CDR3 spells CSAREVLGPNTEAFF. CDR3 in DNA: TGCAGTGCTAGAGAGGTCCTCGGTCCGAACACTGAAGCTTTCTTT.

This clonotype was counted between two and nine times. The rearrangement joins TRBV5-6 to TRBJ2-1; 7 positions match TRBD2. J lost 5 bases, V lost 0 bases, and 8 bases had no gene match. Germline V gene data show CDR1 as SGHDT and CDR2 as YYEEEE. This CDR3 contains 16 residues. CDR3 coding DNA: TGTGCCAGCAGCTTGGATCCTGGGGGGGACGACAATGAGCAGTTCTTC. This gives the protein CASSLDPGGDDNEQFF.

This clonotype has ten or more counts. This chain joins TRBV3-1 and TRBJ2-5; D uncertain. This CDR3 comprises 14 residues. Per germline, CDR1 LGHDT and CDR2 YNNKEL (reference sequence). Trimming removed 1 base from V and 1 base from J, with 7 bases in between. The CDR3 here is CASSQGRIQETQYF. The CDR3 DNA is TGTGCCAGCAGCCAAGGCAGGATCCAAGAGACCCAGTACTTC.

The genes are TRBV28 and TRBJ2-6, with D tentatively TRBD2 (5 bases). CDR1 is MDHEN and CDR2 is SYDVKM in the germline V gene. Trimming shortened V by 6 bases and J by 3 bases, and 15 bases separated the two germline ends. The CDR3 extends over 16 amino acids. The CDR3 coding sequence is TGTGCCAGCAGCCGGACTCAGTCGCGTGGGGCCAACGTCCTGACTTTC. Its protein is CASSRTQSRGANVLTF. Using reference TRBV28 and TRBJ2-6 for the parts outside the CDR3, the full variable domain is DVKVTQSSRYLVKRTGEKVFLECVQDMDHENMFWYRQDPGLGLRLIYFSYDVKMKEKGDIPEGYSVSREKKERFSLILESASTNQTSMYLCASSRTQSRGANVLTFGAGSRLTVL.

The chain employs TRBV5-1 and TRBJ2-5, with 10 bases that match TRBD2. Germline V gene lookup returns CDR1 SGHRS and CDR2 YFSETQ. This CDR3 is built from 16 residues. The trim removed 3 bases at V and 0 bases at J, leaving 5 bases unmatched. As DNA, the CDR3 is TGCGCCAGCAGCTACGGACTAGCGGCAAACCAAGAGACCCAGTACTTC. Amino acids: CASSYGLAANQETQYF.

This clonotype was seen ten or more times. The V call is TRBV7-9, the J call TRBJ2-5; D gene uncertain. Germline CDR1 SEHNR, CDR2 FQNEAQ (reference sequence). Trimming cost V 6 bases and J 1 base, with 18 bases left between them. The CDR3 runs to 16 residues. CDR3 sequence: CASRPNPENSQETQYF. The CDR3 DNA sequence: TGTGCCAGCAGACCTAACCCGGAGAACTCCCAAGAGACCCAGTACTTC.

This chain joins TRBV28 and TRBJ2-5, with D perhaps being TRBD1 or TRBD2 (5 bases each). The CDR3 has 14 amino acids. CDR1 is MDHEN and CDR2 is SYDVKM in the germline V gene. Trimming stripped 10 bases from V and 5 bases from J, with 20 bases between. CDR3 sequence reads: CATSKPGPTETQYF. DNA for the CDR3: TGTGCCACCTCAAAGCCGGGGCCGACGGAGACCCAGTACTTC.

This clonotype appeared a few times. The chain recombines TRBV27 with TRBJ2-2; 9 nucleotides match TRBD2. The CDR3 runs 16 residues. V lost 2 bases, J lost 6 bases, and 7 bases stayed unmatched. Germline loops: CDR1 MNHEY, CDR2 SMNVEV (reference sequence). CDR3 residues: CASSLVGLAGAGELFF. The CDR3, as DNA: TGTGCCAGCAGTTTAGTGGGACTAGCAGGCGCCGGGGAGCTGTTTTTT.

There are a few counts of this clonotype. J is TRBJ2-5 and V is TRBV12-3 or TRBV12-4; D remains unclear. This CDR3 is 13 amino acids long. Trimming left V 6 bases short and J 5 bases short, with 13 bases between. DNA of the CDR3: TGTGCCAGCAGACTTCCCTCCGGGGAGACCCAGTACTTC. The encoded protein is CASRLPSGETQYF.